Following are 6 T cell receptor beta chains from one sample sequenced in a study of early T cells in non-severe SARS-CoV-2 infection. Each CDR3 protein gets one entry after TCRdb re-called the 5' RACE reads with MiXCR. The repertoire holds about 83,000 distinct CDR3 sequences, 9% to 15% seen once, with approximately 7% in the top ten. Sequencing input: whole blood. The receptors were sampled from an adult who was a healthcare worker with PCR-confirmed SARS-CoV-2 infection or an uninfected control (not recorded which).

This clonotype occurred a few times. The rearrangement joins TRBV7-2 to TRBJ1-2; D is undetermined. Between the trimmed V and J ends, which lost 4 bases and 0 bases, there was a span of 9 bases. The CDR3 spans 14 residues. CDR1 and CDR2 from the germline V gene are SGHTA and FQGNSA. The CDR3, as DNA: TGTGCCAGCAGCTCGGACGGTTCTAACTATGGCTACACCTTC. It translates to CASSSDGSNYGYTF.

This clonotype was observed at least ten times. CDR3 sequence (DNA): TGTGCCAGTAGTAATACAGGGGCTGGGGCCAACGTCCTGACTTTC. This translates into CASSNTGAGANVLTF. The chain carries TRBV19 and TRBJ2-6; 7 bases line up with TRBD1. This CDR3 contains 15 residues. Germline V lookup: CDR1 LNHDA, CDR2 SQIVND (reference sequence). Trimming took 4 bases from V and 2 from J; bases not matched to a gene: 2.

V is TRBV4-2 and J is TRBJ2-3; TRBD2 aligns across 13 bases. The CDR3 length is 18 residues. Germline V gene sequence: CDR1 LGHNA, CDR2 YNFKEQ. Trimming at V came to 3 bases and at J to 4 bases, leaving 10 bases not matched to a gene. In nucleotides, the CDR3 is TGTGCCAGCAGCCAGGGGACTAGCGGGAACCCGAGGGCAGATACGCAGTATTTT. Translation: CASSQGTSGNPRADTQYF.

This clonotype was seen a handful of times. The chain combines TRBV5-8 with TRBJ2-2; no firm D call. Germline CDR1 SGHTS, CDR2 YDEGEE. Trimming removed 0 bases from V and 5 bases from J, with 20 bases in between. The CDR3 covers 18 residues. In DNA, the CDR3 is TGTGCCAGCAGCTTGGTTTTAGGCGATCTCCTAATAACCGGGGAGCTGTTTTTT. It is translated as CASSLVLGDLLITGELFF.

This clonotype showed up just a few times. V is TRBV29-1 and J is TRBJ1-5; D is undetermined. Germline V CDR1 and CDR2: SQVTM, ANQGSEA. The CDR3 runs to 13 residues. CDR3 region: CRSRGGCNQPQHF. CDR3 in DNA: TGCAGATCCCGGGGAGGGTGCAATCAGCCCCAGCATTTT.

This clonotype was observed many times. Here the CDR3 DNA reads TGCAGTGCTAGAGAAACGGGGAAGAACACTGAAGCTTTCTTT. Translation: CSARETGKNTEAFF. The chain is built from TRBV20-1 and TRBJ1-1; D is ambiguous. This CDR3 region has 14 residues. The germline gives CDR1 DFQATT, CDR2 SNEGSKA (reference sequence). V was cut by 0 bases and J by 1 base, with 9 bases left in between.